This is a list of T cell receptor beta chains from one sample in a study of blood T cell repertoires in COVID-19. Sequencing was performed with immunoSEQ multiplex PCR; in TCRdb, only in-frame clones are kept and a portion is missing. The sample gives approximately 150,000 clones, more than 75% of which show up once; 4% to 4.5% is in the top ten. Material: peripheral blood. The origin of the receptors is a man aged 60-69 years with acute or convalescent COVID-19. The CDR3 runs from the conserved cysteine through the conserved F or W. D genes are given only for firm matches. Only some rows state a clone size, as once, few, many or a class for expanded clones.

>TRBV15|TRBJ2-1|-|TRBD2
TGTGCCACCAGCAGAGTCCTGAGTAGCGGGAGACACCATGAGCAGTTCTTC
CATSRVLSSGRHHEQFF
>TRBV27|TRBJ2-1|-|-
TGTGCCAGCAGTTTCCAGGTTTCGAATGAGCAGTTCTTC
CASSFQVSNEQFF
>TRBV5-1|TRBJ2-1|once|TRBD2
TGCGCCAGCAGCCCCGGACTAGCGGGAATGGGGTACAATGAGCAGTTCTTC
CASSPGLAGMGYNEQFF
>TRBV2|TRBJ1-1|once|-
TGTGCCAGTAGTAGGGAGACTGAAGCTTTCTTT
CASSRETEAFF
>TRBV6-5|TRBJ1-2|-|-
TGTGCCAGCAGCCTTGGACAGACTAACTATGGCTACACCTTC
CASSLGQTNYGYTF
>TRBV7-6|TRBJ1-5|-|-
TGTGCCAGCAGCCTCAGAGCGGGTAGTAGCAATCAGCCCCAGCATTTT
CASSLRAGSSNQPQHF
>TRBV3-1/TRBV3-2|TRBJ1-1|-|TRBD1
TGTGCCAGCAGCCAAGATCTGGACAGGCTTGAAGCTTTCTTT
CASSQDLDRLEAFF
>TRBV19|TRBJ2-1|-|-
TGTGCCAGTAGTATAAGCCTTTTACAGGGTGAGCAGTTCTTC
CASSISLLQGEQFF
>TRBV5-5|TRBJ1-6|-|TRBD1
TGTGCCAGCAGCGCGGCCGGACAGGCAAATTCACCCCTCCACTTT
CASSAAGQANSPLHF
>TRBV7-8|TRBJ2-3|-|TRBD2
TGTGCCAGCAGCTCGGGGGCGGGAGGGACTACGCAGTATTTT
CASSSGAGGTTQYF
>TRBV6-5|TRBJ2-7|few|TRBD1
TGTGCCAGCAGCGGACAGGAATCCTACGAGCAGTACTTC
CASSGQESYEQYF
>TRBV18|TRBJ2-1|-|TRBD1
TGTGCCAGCTCACGGGGACAGGGAAGTGTCCATGAGCAGTTCTTC
CASSRGQGSVHEQFF
>TRBV7-8|TRBJ2-4|-|TRBD2
TGTGCCAGCAGCCGAACTAGCGGGAGCGGAGTGACCAAAAACATTCAGTACTTC
CASSRTSGSGVTKNIQYF
>TRBV10-1|TRBJ2-5|-|TRBD2
TGCGCCAGCAGTGGGGATCAGAGGGGAGGGGAAGAGACCCAGTACTTC
CASSGDQRGGEETQYF
>TRBV20-1|TRBJ2-7|once|-
TGCAGTGCTAGTTCCCCCCGAGGGCGGTACGAGCAGTACTTC
CSASSPRGRYEQYF
>TRBV27|TRBJ2-1|-|-
TGTGCCAGCAGTTTAGGCATAGCGGCCTCCTACAATGAGCAGTTCTTC
CASSLGIAASYNEQFF
>TRBV7-9|TRBJ2-1|-|-
TGTGCCAGCAGCTCCTCCCTCCTCCACAGGGCCTACAATGAGCAGTTCTTC
CASSSSLLHRAYNEQFF
>TRBV27|TRBJ2-3|-|-
TGTGCCAGCAGTTTCGGAGGGTTTATCACAGATACGCAGTGTTTT
CASSFGGFITDTQCF
>TRBV19|TRBJ1-1|-|TRBD1
TGTGCCAGTAGTGCGGGACAGGGGATGGGCACTGAAGCTTTCTTT
CASSAGQGMGTEAFF
>TRBV28|TRBJ1-1|-|-
TGTGCCAGCAGTTCGGGGGGTATGAACACTGAAGCTTTCTTT
CASSSGGMNTEAFF
>TRBV7-9|TRBJ2-1|-|-
TGTGCCAGCAGCGCCTACAACGACGGGGATGAGCAGTTCTTC
CASSAYNDGDEQFF
>TRBV19|TRBJ1-4|-|TRBD1
TGTGCCACCAGTCCGGGACAGCCTAATGAAAAACTGTTTTTT
CATSPGQPNEKLFF
>TRBV6-5|TRBJ2-3|-|TRBD1
TGTGCCAGCAGAGGGCAGGGGGCGGCAGATACGCAGTATTTT
CASRGQGAADTQYF
>TRBV13|TRBJ2-5|-|-
TGTGCCAGCAGCTTGCAGGGCGTAGGTCAGGAGACCCAGTACTTC
CASSLQGVGQETQYF